This record concerns one T cell receptor beta chain sequence. The data originate from a study of blood T cell repertoires in COVID-19. Repertoires were generated with immunoSEQ multiplex PCR, while TCRdb's copy carries only in-frame clones and drops some. The sample holds 350,000 to 450,000 clones; 85% are singletons and the top ten take roughly 3.7%. Looked up from germline, CDR1 is SGHAT and CDR2 is FQNNGV. This CDR3 is built from 14 residues. Trimming cost V 5 bases and J 0 bases, with 7 bases left between them. This receptor was obtained from a young woman with acute or convalescent COVID-19. The rearrangement links TRBV11-2 to TRBJ1-4; D is ambiguous. Sequenced material: peripheral blood. The CDR3 spells CASSQQATNEKLFF. The CDR3 DNA is TGTGCCAGCAGCCAGCAGGCAACTAATGAAAAACTGTTTTTT.